Listed below are T cell receptor beta chains from one sample, sequenced in a study of cytomegalovirus exposure and HLA in healthy donors. Sequencing used immunoSEQ multiplex PCR; TCRdb keeps in-frame clones, though not all of them. This sample carries 50,000 to 75,000 clones, roughly 83% of them seen once, and the ten largest clones take about 1.5%. Sequenced material: PBMCs. All receptors derive from a human donor in good health. Each CDR3 is given with its conserved first and last residue.

CASGADSYTDTQYF | TRBV12-5
CASSWGTGLYNEQFF | TRBV5-5
CASSPGLAGNTDTQYF | TRBV5-6
CASSLQTRQFF | TRBV19
CAWSLNSIFWTTGGIAKNIQYF | TRBV30
CASSVAGAGYNEQFF | TRBV9
CASSLRRVGGGSYEQYF | TRBV11-2
CASSLRGQGIYEQYF | TRBV7-3
CASSLTSLPGYNEQFF | TRBV5-1
CASSLGQFQSTDTQYF | TRBV5-1
CAIRAGDNEQFF | TRBV10-3
CASSFGTGGYEQYF | TRBV7-9
CASRPMDSDTQYF | TRBV5-6
CASSHPLGDEQYF | TRBV5-4
CASSPEQVSSGNTIYF | TRBV18
CASSLSGASGNTIYF | TRBV28
CASRTGQATYEQYF | TRBV28
CASSLLQGGLEQYF | TRBV5-1
CSSSFLAGLNTEAFF | TRBV7-9
CASSESSSGTDTQYF | TRBV18
CASSHRGNPNNSPLHF | TRBV4-3
CASSPQTGVDEKLFF | TRBV5-4
CAWQGDRDQPQHF | TRBV30
CASSLVGHPDAFF | TRBV5-1
CASSPLAGHTDTQYF | TRBV2
CASSPSPQETQYF | TRBV7-2
CATSRKLTSGTHEQYF | TRBV15
CASSVVSGGNTGELFF | TRBV9
CASKVQGRSYEQYF | TRBV19
CASGLGQTLQETQYF | TRBV12-5
CASSDRYSTDTQYF | TRBV18
CASSRDNYGYTF | TRBV6-5
CASRNRGSEYF | TRBV23-1
CASSLDINNEQFF | TRBV7-3
CASRGTGMTEAFF | TRBV28
CASSDQNNEQFF | TRBV10-1
CASSFGPGAGTEAFF | TRBV5-6
CAISQGRNTEAFF | TRBV10-3
CASSPTGFTGELFF | TRBV7-2
CASSPSGQGRNEQFF | TRBV11-3
CASNRAGEGYTF | TRBV28
CASSLSGGEQFF | TRBV7-2
CASSEDRGENQPQHF | TRBV19
CASSRTTASGNTIYF | TRBV5-1
CASSQEGSSGANVLTF | TRBV4-2
CASSSTGSYEQYF | TRBV5-1
CASGTDATNEKLFF | TRBV5-4